A selection of T cell receptor beta chains follows, all from one sample in a study of technical replicates of blood from a few donors. Here immunoSEQ multiplex PCR was the method, and the copy in TCRdb shows in-frame clones only, minus some. Of tens of thousands of clones in the sample, roughly 91% were seen once. Sequenced: T cells isolated from PBMCs. The receptors derive from a human donor in good health. Some clones in this sample may be carry-over from other donors' samples. CDR3s leave out the opening cysteine and the closing phenylalanine or tryptophan. Each record gives: V gene, clone size, J gene, CDR3 protein. Not every row has a clone size; where given, it reads once, few, many or a size class.

TRBV5-6	-	TRBJ2-1	ASSLFPRSDNEQF
TRBV7-9	-	TRBJ1-2	ASSFGSTGGDGYT
TRBV29-1	once	TRBJ2-5	SVVGGVQETQY
TRBV4-1	-	TRBJ2-5	ASSGGQVGETQY
TRBV15	few	TRBJ1-1	ATSRERQRFMNTEAF
TRBV10-3	-	TRBJ2-1	AIAGQDGNEQF
TRBV4-1	-	TRBJ2-7	ASRSDRGFHEQY
TRBV2	-	TRBJ1-5	ASSERGQGTSLQPQH
TRBV5-6	-	TRBJ1-6	ASSLRGRYSPLH
TRBV18	-	TRBJ1-4	ASYRGAGEKLF
TRBV10-3	-	TRBJ2-7	AISESSGLAGESSYEQY
TRBV2	-	TRBJ2-7	ASGEDRAYEQY
TRBV20-1	-	TRBJ2-7	SARDGHEQY
TRBV18	-	TRBJ1-2	ASSPRGQGGLYGYT
TRBV6-6	-	TRBJ2-7	ASSPTSGTTTYEQY
TRBV9	-	TRBJ2-6	ASSGTGTEKAGANVLT
TRBV2	-	TRBJ2-5	ASSEGRVEQETQY
TRBV28	-	TRBJ1-1	ASSPRGTLPEAF
TRBV7-9	-	TRBJ2-5	ASSRSPRLEETQY
TRBV4-1	-	TRBJ2-7	ASSQDPIGGQWSYEQY
TRBV7-9	-	TRBJ2-3	ASSLGAGGPTDTQY
TRBV21-1	once	TRBJ1-2	ASSKRSGTGVYRGYT
TRBV5-1	-	TRBJ2-1	ASSQPDGTGEQF
TRBV9	-	TRBJ2-2	ASSETGQSGELF
TRBV6-6	-	TRBJ2-1	ASRQWDRADNEQF
TRBV11-3	-	TRBJ1-1	ASSFGGANTEAF
TRBV6-5	-	TRBJ1-4	ASSYNGDEKLF
TRBV19	-	TRBJ2-1	ASGDKWVEQF
TRBV19	-	TRBJ2-1	ASSKFGRAANEQF
TRBV5-1	-	TRBJ2-3	ASSLGLAGGITDTQY
TRBV6-4	-	TRBJ1-1	ASSESPGGHTEAF
TRBV23-1	-	TRBJ1-4	ASSRGEKLF
TRBV6-4	-	TRBJ2-1	ASSYRPLAGGKHEQF
TRBV5-1	-	TRBJ2-2	ASSFHQGSGELF
TRBV19	-	TRBJ2-1	ASNVGGLNEQF
TRBV4-2	-	TRBJ1-4	ASSLKGGRRTNEKLF
TRBV6-5	-	TRBJ2-7	ASSYSGPGGEQY